This T cell receptor beta chain was retrieved from a study of regulatory T cells in long-lasting Graves disease. iRepertoire HTBI primers and Arm-PCR of CDR3 regions built TCR beta libraries. MiXCR, applied by TCRdb to the multiplex PCR reads, yields one record per CDR3 protein. The data show a few hundred thousand distinct CDR3 sequences, roughly a quarter seen once. Whole-study findings and limits: Patients whose Graves' disease persisted exhibited lower TCR diversity than those newly diagnosed. Patients with persistent disease shared 2,500 or so public clonotypes, outpacing the 966 shared by new patients.

Remarks on this clonotype: Its antigen remains unknown.

Time point defined: persistent/refractory GD, antithyroid drugs over 5 years with positive TRAb. TCR sequences were obtained from RNA taken from PBMCs. The sequence came from a female donor with Graves disease. The material sequenced was peripheral blood mononuclear cells (PBMCs), taken when the disease was refractory, from a patient treated with antithyroid drugs.

The CDR3: CSAKPGPRREGQMTQMTQYF. Written as DNA, the CDR3 is TGCAGTGCTAAACCGGGCCCCCGGCGGGAGGGCCAAATGACCCAGATGACCCAGTACTTC. The V call is TRBV20-1, the J call TRBJ2-5; 9 nucleotides match TRBD2. V gave up 4 bases and J gave up 7 bases; unmatched junction bases: 28. The CDR3 runs to 20 residues. Germline V gives CDR1 DFQATT, CDR2 SNEGSKA (reference sequence).